By share, the clone carrying this T cell receptor (beta chain) ranks as large. Its target is unknown. This CDR3 spans 14 amino acids. With 3 bases clipped from V and 9 bases from J, the junction kept 3 bases outside the gene matches. Germline lookup yields CDR1 DFQATT and CDR2 SNEGSKA (reference sequence). This sample is drawn from a study of breast tumors, draining lymph nodes, adjacent tissues. Study conclusions and caveats: Most tumor T cells seemingly derive from lymph node, then expand in tumor. Tumor and nontumor repertoires were significantly more similar in luminal-like than in basal-like breast cancer. Tumor repertoires ranked between lymph nodes and nontumor tissue in diversity, with V and J gene preferences.

MiXCR, run by TCRdb on the multiplex PCR reads, gives a single entry per CDR3 protein. The sample yields about 15,000 distinct CDR3 sequences, around 50% seen once. The V gene is TRBV20-1, the J gene TRBJ1-6, with 12 positions matching TRBD1. The sequence came from a female donor with breast cancer. Some clones in this sample may be carry-over from other donors' samples. Sequencing was performed on tumor-adjacent breast tissue. The chain's CDR3 is CSASRGQGASPLHF. As DNA, the CDR3 is TGCAGTGCTAGTCGGGGACAGGGGGCTTCACCCCTCCACTTT.